The 26 T cell receptor beta chains below all came from one sample that was sequenced in a study of blood T cell repertoires in COVID-19. Sequenced by immunoSEQ multiplex PCR; TCRdb stores in-frame clones only, minus some. The sample has over 85,000 clones, about 70% seen once; the top ten hold 7.6%. Sequenced material: peripheral blood. The receptors shown here come from an older woman with acute or convalescent COVID-19.

The chain links TRBV4-1 to TRBJ2-5, with D tentatively TRBD2 (5 bases). From germline, CDR1 is MGHRA and CDR2 YSYEKL. V dropped 0 bases and J dropped 7 bases, with 12 bases sitting between them. This CDR3 is 14 amino acids long. The CDR3 DNA sequence: TGCGCCAGCAGCCAAGACGAGGGCGGGCGGACCCAGTACTTC. Translation gives CASSQDEGGRTQYF.

The V call is TRBV2, the J call TRBJ1-5; no firm D call. The CDR3 has 14 amino acids. Germline V gene sequence: CDR1 SNHLY, CDR2 FYNNEI. V was cut by 6 bases and J by 0 bases, with 9 bases left in between. The CDR3 here is CASRGSISNQPQHF. CDR3 DNA: TGTGCCAGCAGGGGCAGTATTAGCAATCAGCCCCAGCATTTT.

The chain combines TRBV4-2 with TRBJ2-2, with 15 bases aligning to TRBD2. Germline V CDR1 and CDR2: LGHNA, YNFKEQ. With 5 bases clipped from V and 4 bases from J, the junction kept 8 bases outside the gene matches. The CDR3 covers 18 residues. The chain's CDR3 is CASSFGLAGGLGTGELFF. The CDR3 coding sequence is TGTGCCAGCAGCTTCGGACTAGCGGGGGGGCTAGGCACCGGGGAGCTGTTTTTT.

This chain uses TRBV5-1 with TRBJ1-5; a weak D match, TRBD1 (6 bases). The ends were cut back, 0 bases at V and 2 bases at J, with 9 bases in the middle. The CDR3 has 15 amino acids. Germline V gives CDR1 SGHRS, CDR2 YFSETQ. CDR3 DNA: TGCGCCAGCAGCTTGGGGACAGATCGCAATCAGCCCCAGCATTTT. Protein product: CASSLGTDRNQPQHF.

V is TRBV4-1 and J is TRBJ2-7, with 9 bases identical to TRBD2. Germline lookup yields CDR1 MGHRA and CDR2 YSYEKL. The CDR3 spans 17 residues. V gave up 1 base and J gave up 2 bases; unmatched junction bases: 9. CDR3: CASSQGLTSGGTYEQYF. DNA of the CDR3: TGCGCCAGCAGCCAAGGGTTGACTAGCGGTGGAACCTACGAGCAGTACTTC.

The genes are TRBV6-5 and TRBJ1-4; D perhaps matches TRBD1 (6 bases). The CDR3 consists of 14 residues. Germline V CDR1 and CDR2: MNHEY, SVGAGI. The V end lost 7 bases, the J end lost 7 bases, and 16 bases lay between the germline ends. The CDR3 DNA sequence: TGTGCCAGCAACGTAGGGGTAGGGGGTGAAAAACTGTTTTTT. Translated: CASNVGVGGEKLFF.

The chain is built from TRBV3-1 (or the pseudogene TRBV3-2) and TRBJ1-1; D not certain. V lost 1 base to trimming and J lost 10 bases, with 13 bases between them. The germline gives CDR1 LGHDT, CDR2 YNNKEL (reference sequence). The length of the CDR3 is 13 residues. The DNA of the CDR3 is TGTGCCAGCAGCCAAGGTATCTGGGGAGTAGCTTTCTTT. Amino acid sequence: CASSQGIWGVAFF.

The chain uses TRBV18 and TRBJ1-1; D is unclear. Deletions cut 0 bases from V and 4 bases from J, with 9 bases between. Germline V gene data show CDR1 as KGHSH and CDR2 as LQKENI. This CDR3 has 14 residues. This CDR3 reads CASSPPRGSTEAFF. The CDR3 DNA is TGTGCCAGCTCACCACCAAGAGGGAGCACTGAAGCTTTCTTT.

The chain uses TRBV10-3 and TRBJ2-3; 7 bases match TRBD2. Trimming cost V 0 bases and J 0 bases; bases outside gene matches: 6. Germline assignment: CDR1 ENHRY and CDR2 SYGVKD. This CDR3 comprises 17 residues. CDR3 in DNA: TGTGCCATCAGTGAGTCTGGGGGGGGTGATAGCACAGATACGCAGTATTTT. Translating gives CAISESGGGDSTDTQYF.

The V gene is TRBV15, the J gene TRBJ1-1, with D unresolved. Looked up from germline, CDR1 is LNHNV and CDR2 is YYDKDF (reference sequence). With 1 base removed from V and 1 base from J, the gap between germline ends came to 7 bases. The CDR3 totals 14 residues. CDR3 in amino acids: CATSRGRANTEAFF. The CDR3 DNA is TGTGCCACCAGCAGAGGCCGAGCGAACACTGAAGCTTTCTTT. Using reference TRBV15 and TRBJ1-1 for the parts outside the CDR3, the full variable domain is DAMVIQNPRYQVTQFGKPVTLSCSQTLNHNVMYWYQQKSSQAPKLLFHYYDKDFNNEADTPDNFQSRRPNTSFCFLDIRSPGLGDTAMYLCATSRGRANTEAFFGQGTRLTVV.

V and J are TRBV19 and TRBJ1-2; no firm D call. CDR1 and CDR2 (germline): LNHDA, SQIVND (reference sequence). Trimming left V 0 bases short and J 0 bases short, with 8 bases between. The CDR3 is 15 residues long. CDR3 protein: CASSIEHRSNYGYTF. The CDR3 nucleotides read TGTGCCAGTAGTATAGAACACAGATCTAACTATGGCTACACCTTC.

This clone was found a few times. The chain carries TRBV27 and TRBJ1-2, with 7 bases identical to TRBD1. This CDR3 is 14 amino acids long. Germline CDR1 reads MNHEY; CDR2 reads SMNVEV (reference sequence). V shed 6 bases, J shed 4 bases, and the junction held 8 bases outside the gene matches. The CDR3 spells CASSFDRAGYGYTF. CDR3 sequence (DNA): TGTGCCAGCAGCTTCGACAGGGCGGGCTATGGCTACACCTTC.

The chain couples TRBV5-5 to TRBJ1-2, with 7 bases lining up with TRBD1. The CDR3 totals 15 residues. Per the germline V gene, CDR1 is SGHKS and CDR2 is YYEKEE (reference sequence). V lost 2 bases, J lost 3 bases, and 7 bases stayed unmatched. CDR3 amino acids: CASSFVGQEHYGYTF. CDR3 nucleotide sequence: TGTGCCAGCAGCTTTGTTGGACAGGAGCACTATGGCTACACCTTC. Looking up the rest from reference TRBV5-5 and TRBJ1-2 gives the full variable domain: DAGVTQSPTHLIKTRGQQVTLRCSPISGHKSVSWYQQVLGQGPQFIFQYYEKEERGRGNFPDRFSARQFPNYSSELNVNALLLGDSALYLCASSFVGQEHYGYTFGSGTRLTVV.

The gene calls are TRBV5-8 and TRBJ2-1; D ambiguous. Trimming removed 1 base from V and 10 bases from J, with 12 bases in between. This CDR3 comprises 13 residues. In germline, CDR1 is SGHTS, CDR2 YDEGEE. CDR3 sequence (DNA): TGTGCCAGCAGCTTGCCTCGCGGTGAGGAGCAGTTCTTC. It codes for CASSLPRGEEQFF. The whole variable domain, remainder taken from reference TRBV5-8 and TRBJ2-1, is EAGVTQSPTHLIKTRGQQATLRCSPISGHTSVYWYQQALGLGLQFLLWYDEGEERNRGNFPPRFSGRQFPNYSSELNVNALELEDSALYLCASSLPRGEEQFFGPGTRLTVL.

The chain couples TRBV14 to TRBJ2-7; 8 positions agree with TRBD1. The CDR3 spans 18 residues. Germline CDR1 and CDR2: SGHDN and FVKESK. Unmatched junction bases numbered 14, after V lost 0 bases and J lost 4 bases. The CDR3 reads CASSQDRRATGATYEQYF. CDR3 in DNA: TGTGCCAGCAGCCAAGATAGAAGAGCGACAGGGGCGACGTACGAGCAGTACTTC.

CDR3 in amino acids: CASSETGTGHSGANVLTF. DNA for the CDR3: TGTGCCAGTAGTGAAACAGGGACGGGCCACTCTGGGGCCAACGTCCTGACTTTC. J is TRBJ2-6 and V is TRBV19; D may be TRBD1 (6 bases). Germline CDR1 LNHDA, CDR2 SQIVND (reference sequence). V lost 5 bases, J lost 0 bases, and 17 bases lay in between. This CDR3 is 18 amino acids long.

The V gene is TRBV5-1, the J gene TRBJ2-7, with 7 bases aligning to TRBD2. Germline assignment: CDR1 SGHRS and CDR2 YFSETQ. The V and J ends lost 0 bases and 1 base, in that order; junction bases with no gene match: 4. The CDR3 runs to 15 residues. CDR3: CASSLGGGDSYEQYF. The CDR3 DNA sequence: TGCGCCAGCAGCTTGGGTGGGGGGGATTCCTACGAGCAGTACTTC.

The CDR3 here is CASATGRYTGELFF. The CDR3 coding sequence is TGTGCCAGCGCAACAGGACGGTACACCGGGGAGCTGTTTTTT. The chain has TRBV19 and TRBJ2-2, with D perhaps matching TRBD1 (5 bases). V was cut by 9 bases and J by 3 bases, with 14 bases left in between. This CDR3 is 14 amino acids long. The germline V gene has CDR1 LNHDA and CDR2 SQIVND (reference sequence).

The V call is TRBV7-2, the J call TRBJ1-6; D is ambiguous. Trimming removed 5 bases from V and 7 bases from J, with 15 bases in between. CDR3 length: 15 amino acids. Germline V lookup: CDR1 SGHTA, CDR2 FQGNSA. The DNA of the CDR3 is TGTGCCAGCAGCGAAACGACTCGGATAAATTCACCCCTCCACTTT. It yields the protein CASSETTRINSPLHF.

CDR3 DNA: TGTGCCAGCAGTTTATTAGCCGGGACTAGCGGGGGTAATGAGCAGTTCTTC. Translating it yields CASSLLAGTSGGNEQFF. V usage is TRBV28 and J usage is TRBJ2-1; 14 positions agree with TRBD2. The CDR3 is made up of 17 amino acids. Germline V gives CDR1 MDHEN, CDR2 SYDVKM. The trim removed 1 base at V and 7 bases at J, leaving 6 bases unmatched.

The CDR3 sequence: CASSETTGDHEQYF. The CDR3 DNA follows: TGTGCCAGCAGCGAAACAACGGGGGACCACGAGCAGTACTTC. The chain couples TRBV27 to TRBJ2-7; D is perhaps TRBD2 (6 bases). The germline V and J ends were trimmed by 6 bases and 5 bases, with 17 bases remaining between them. The CDR3 runs 14 residues. Germline V gene lookup returns CDR1 MNHEY and CDR2 SMNVEV (reference sequence).

This chain uses TRBV7-2 with TRBJ1-4; 10 positions agree with TRBD1. In germline, CDR1 is SGHTA, CDR2 FQGNSA. J lost 8 bases, V lost 5 bases, and 8 bases had no gene match. The CDR3 contains 15 residues. The CDR3 spells CASSPTLGQGEKLFF. The CDR3 DNA reads as TGTGCCAGCAGCCCCACCCTGGGACAGGGGGAAAAACTGTTTTTT.

This chain uses TRBV3-1 (or the pseudogene TRBV3-2) with TRBJ2-3; D may be TRBD1 (6 bases). Trimming removed 3 bases from V and 6 bases from J, with 10 bases in between. CDR1 LGHDT and CDR2 YNNKEL come from the germline V gene (reference sequence). The CDR3 extends over 13 amino acids. The CDR3 DNA reads TGTGCCAGCAGCCAGACCCAGGGGGATACGCAGTATTTT. This encodes CASSQTQGDTQYF.

This clone was counted once. The chain combines TRBV6-5 with TRBJ1-2; D is possibly TRBD1 (5 bases). V lost 7 bases to trimming and J lost 4 bases, with 13 bases between them. CDR1 and CDR2 from the germline V gene are MNHEY and SVGAGI. The CDR3 has 13 residues. The CDR3 protein is CASIPTASYGYTF. The DNA of the CDR3 is TGTGCCAGCATCCCGACAGCCTCCTATGGCTACACCTTC.

The CDR3 nucleotides read TGTGCCAGCAGCCAAATGGTAACAGGGGCTGAAAAACTGTTTTTT. Its translation is CASSQMVTGAEKLFF. This chain connects TRBV4-2 to TRBJ1-4; TRBD1 matches 7 bases. The CDR3 totals 15 residues. The V gene's germline CDR1 is LGHNA and CDR2 YNFKEQ. V trimming: 2 bases; J trimming: 7 bases; junction bases outside the gene matches: 7.

This chain connects TRBV6-1 to TRBJ2-4, with 7 bases identical to TRBD2. CDR3 length: 15 residues. CDR1 is MNHNS and CDR2 is SASEGT in the germline V gene. The V segment lost 3 bases and the J segment 0 bases; nucleotides outside the gene matches: 2. The CDR3 is CASSDGTIAKNIQYF. The CDR3 DNA follows: TGTGCCAGCAGTGACGGGACTATAGCCAAAAACATTCAGTACTTC.